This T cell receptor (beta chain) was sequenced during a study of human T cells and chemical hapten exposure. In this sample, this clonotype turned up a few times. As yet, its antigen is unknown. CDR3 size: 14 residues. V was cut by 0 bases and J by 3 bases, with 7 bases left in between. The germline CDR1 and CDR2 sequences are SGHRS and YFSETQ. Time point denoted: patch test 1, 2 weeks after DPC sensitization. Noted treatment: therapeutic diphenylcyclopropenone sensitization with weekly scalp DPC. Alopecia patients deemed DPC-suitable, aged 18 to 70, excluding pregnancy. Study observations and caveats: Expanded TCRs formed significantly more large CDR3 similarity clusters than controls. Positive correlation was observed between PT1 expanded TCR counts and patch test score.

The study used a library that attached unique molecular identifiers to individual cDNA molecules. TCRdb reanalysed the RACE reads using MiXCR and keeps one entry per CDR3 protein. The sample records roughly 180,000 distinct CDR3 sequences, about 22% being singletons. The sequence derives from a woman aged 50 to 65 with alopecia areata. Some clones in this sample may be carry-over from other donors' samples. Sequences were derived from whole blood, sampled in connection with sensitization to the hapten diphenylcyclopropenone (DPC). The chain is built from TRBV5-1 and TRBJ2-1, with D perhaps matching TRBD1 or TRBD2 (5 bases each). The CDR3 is CASSLGDDYNEQFF. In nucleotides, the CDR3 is TGCGCCAGCAGCTTGGGGGACGACTACAATGAGCAGTTCTTC.